The source of this TCR beta chain is a study of T cell repertoires in cytomegalovirus infection. As for the study in general: In the study, CMV epitopes included recently identified HLA-C-restricted and well-studied HLA-B-restricted ones. Indications came from public TCR beta signatures; they pointed to CMV infection and to a matching HLA type. Study-wide findings and caveats: HLA-C-restricted, CMV-specific TCR beta clonotypes were dominant ex vivo. The cumulative frequency of public TCR beta families identified carriers of CMV plus the relevant HLA.

With regard to this clonotype: Its antigen is not known.

TCRdb ran MiXCR on the reads and lists one entry per CDR3 protein. Found here are 450,000 to 550,000 distinct CDR3 sequences, approximately 42% of them singletons; the top ten hold 43%. Trimming left V 1 base short and J 4 bases short, with 11 bases between. CDR3 size: 13 residues. Germline-derived CDR1 and CDR2 are DFQATT and SNEGSKA (reference sequence). This chain links TRBV20-1 with TRBJ2-7; the D gene is possibly TRBD1 (6 bases). The sample here was cultured PBMCs, taken from culture after CMV antigen stimulation. The receptor was derived from a human donor in good health (CMV status not recorded). Some clones in this sample may be carry-over from other donors' samples. The CDR3 region is CSARGQAGYEQYF. For the CDR3, the DNA is TGCAGTGCTAGAGGACAGGCCGGGTACGAGCAGTACTTC.